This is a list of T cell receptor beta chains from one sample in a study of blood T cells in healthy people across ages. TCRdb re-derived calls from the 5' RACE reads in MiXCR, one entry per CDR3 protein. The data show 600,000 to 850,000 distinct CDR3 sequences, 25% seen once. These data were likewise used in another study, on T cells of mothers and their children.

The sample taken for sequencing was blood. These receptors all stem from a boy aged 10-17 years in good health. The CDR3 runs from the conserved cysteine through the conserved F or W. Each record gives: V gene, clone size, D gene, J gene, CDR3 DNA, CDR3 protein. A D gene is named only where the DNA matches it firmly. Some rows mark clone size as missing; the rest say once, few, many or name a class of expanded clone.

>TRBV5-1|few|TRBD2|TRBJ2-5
TGCGCCAGCAGCTTGCCCTTAGCGGGAGGGCCCGTTCGGACCCAGTACTTC
CASSLPLAGGPVRTQYF
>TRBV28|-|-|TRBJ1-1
TGTGCCGGCAGTCCCCCCGGCAGGGTGCCCACTGAAGCTTTCTTT
CAGSPPGRVPTEAFF
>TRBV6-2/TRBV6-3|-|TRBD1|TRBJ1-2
TGTGCCAGCAACAAAGACAGGGCCTCTAACTATGGCTACACCTTC
CASNKDRASNYGYTF
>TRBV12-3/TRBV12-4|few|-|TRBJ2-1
TGTGCCAGCAGTTTTAGCCCCCGCTCGGATGAGCAGTTCTTC
CASSFSPRSDEQFF
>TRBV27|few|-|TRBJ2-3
TGTGCCAGCAGTTTAAAGCAGCTCACAGATACGCAGTATTTT
CASSLKQLTDTQYF
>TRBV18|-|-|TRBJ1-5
TGTGCCAGCTCACTCTTCAGGGATCAGCCCCAGCATTTT
CASSLFRDQPQHF
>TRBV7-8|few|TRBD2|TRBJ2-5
TGTGCCAGCAGCTTAGTTGCGGGAGTACGGGAGACCCAGTACTTC
CASSLVAGVRETQYF
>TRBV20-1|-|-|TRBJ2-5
TGCAGTGCTAGAGATCCATTGACACGTCGTGAAGAGACCCAGTACTTC
CSARDPLTRREETQYF
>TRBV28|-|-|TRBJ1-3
TGTGCCAGCAGGCCAGGGTTGGAAAACACCATATATTTT
CASRPGLENTIYF
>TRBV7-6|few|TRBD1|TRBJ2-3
TGTGCCAGCAGCCAGGGGGCGGCAGATACGCAGTATTTT
CASSQGAADTQYF
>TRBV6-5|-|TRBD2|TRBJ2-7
TGTGCCAGCAGTTACATCAGCGGGAGAGCGTCCTACGAGCAGTACTTC
CASSYISGRASYEQYF
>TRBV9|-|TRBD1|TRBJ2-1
TGTGCCAGCAGCGTAGCGGGGGGACAGGGGGTAGTGAATGAGCAGTTCTTC
CASSVAGGQGVVNEQFF
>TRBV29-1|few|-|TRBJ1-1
TGCAGCGCTGTGAAGGGTAGGAATATGAACACTGAAGCTTTCTTT
CSAVKGRNMNTEAFF
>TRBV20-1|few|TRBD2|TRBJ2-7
TGCAGTGCTAGGGGATTAGCGGGGACTAACGAGCAGTACTTC
CSARGLAGTNEQYF
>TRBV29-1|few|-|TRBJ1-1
TGCAGCGTTGGCTCTCAGTTCACTGAAGCTTTCTTT
CSVGSQFTEAFF
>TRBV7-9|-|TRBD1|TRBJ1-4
TGCGCCAGCAGCGCCTGGACAGGGAGTAATGAAAAACTGTTTTTT
CASSAWTGSNEKLFF
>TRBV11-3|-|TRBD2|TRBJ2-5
TGTGCCAGCAGCAAGGGACTACCAGAGACCCAGTACTTC
CASSKGLPETQYF
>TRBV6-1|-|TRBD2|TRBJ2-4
TGTGCCAGCAGAGGACTAGACTTAAACATTCAGTACTTC
CASRGLDLNIQYF
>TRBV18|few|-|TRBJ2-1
TGTGCCAGCTCACAACTTCAGACTGGGTTTAATGAGCAGTTCTTC
CASSQLQTGFNEQFF
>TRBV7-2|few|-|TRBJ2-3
TGTGCCAGCAGCTTAGCGGGGGGAATTACAGATACGCAGTATTTT
CASSLAGGITDTQYF
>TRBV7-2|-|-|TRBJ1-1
TGTGCCAGCACCTCGAGGGGGAGAGGCACTGAAGCTTTCTTT
CASTSRGRGTEAFF
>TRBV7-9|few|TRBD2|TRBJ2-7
TGTGCCAGCAGCCCGGGAGGCCCGAACGAGCAGTACTTC
CASSPGGPNEQYF
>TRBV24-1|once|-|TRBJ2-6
TGTGCCACCAGTGGCCCCTTAGCCGGGGCCAACGTCCTGACTTTC
CATSGPLAGANVLTF
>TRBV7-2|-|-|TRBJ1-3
TGTGCCATCGGCCAGGGTGCTGGAAACACCATATATTTT
CAIGQGAGNTIYF
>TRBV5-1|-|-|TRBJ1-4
TGCGCCAGCAGTTGGGAGGGGTTGGAGGAAAAACTGTTTTTT
CASSWEGLEEKLFF
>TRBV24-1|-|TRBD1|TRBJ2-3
TGTGCCACCAGTGATACGTGGCCCACAGGGGTAGTGGCAGATACGCAGTATTTT
CATSDTWPTGVVADTQYF
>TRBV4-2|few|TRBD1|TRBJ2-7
TGTGCCAGCAGCCCCAGGACAGGGGCGGGTGCCGAGCAGTACTTC
CASSPRTGAGAEQYF